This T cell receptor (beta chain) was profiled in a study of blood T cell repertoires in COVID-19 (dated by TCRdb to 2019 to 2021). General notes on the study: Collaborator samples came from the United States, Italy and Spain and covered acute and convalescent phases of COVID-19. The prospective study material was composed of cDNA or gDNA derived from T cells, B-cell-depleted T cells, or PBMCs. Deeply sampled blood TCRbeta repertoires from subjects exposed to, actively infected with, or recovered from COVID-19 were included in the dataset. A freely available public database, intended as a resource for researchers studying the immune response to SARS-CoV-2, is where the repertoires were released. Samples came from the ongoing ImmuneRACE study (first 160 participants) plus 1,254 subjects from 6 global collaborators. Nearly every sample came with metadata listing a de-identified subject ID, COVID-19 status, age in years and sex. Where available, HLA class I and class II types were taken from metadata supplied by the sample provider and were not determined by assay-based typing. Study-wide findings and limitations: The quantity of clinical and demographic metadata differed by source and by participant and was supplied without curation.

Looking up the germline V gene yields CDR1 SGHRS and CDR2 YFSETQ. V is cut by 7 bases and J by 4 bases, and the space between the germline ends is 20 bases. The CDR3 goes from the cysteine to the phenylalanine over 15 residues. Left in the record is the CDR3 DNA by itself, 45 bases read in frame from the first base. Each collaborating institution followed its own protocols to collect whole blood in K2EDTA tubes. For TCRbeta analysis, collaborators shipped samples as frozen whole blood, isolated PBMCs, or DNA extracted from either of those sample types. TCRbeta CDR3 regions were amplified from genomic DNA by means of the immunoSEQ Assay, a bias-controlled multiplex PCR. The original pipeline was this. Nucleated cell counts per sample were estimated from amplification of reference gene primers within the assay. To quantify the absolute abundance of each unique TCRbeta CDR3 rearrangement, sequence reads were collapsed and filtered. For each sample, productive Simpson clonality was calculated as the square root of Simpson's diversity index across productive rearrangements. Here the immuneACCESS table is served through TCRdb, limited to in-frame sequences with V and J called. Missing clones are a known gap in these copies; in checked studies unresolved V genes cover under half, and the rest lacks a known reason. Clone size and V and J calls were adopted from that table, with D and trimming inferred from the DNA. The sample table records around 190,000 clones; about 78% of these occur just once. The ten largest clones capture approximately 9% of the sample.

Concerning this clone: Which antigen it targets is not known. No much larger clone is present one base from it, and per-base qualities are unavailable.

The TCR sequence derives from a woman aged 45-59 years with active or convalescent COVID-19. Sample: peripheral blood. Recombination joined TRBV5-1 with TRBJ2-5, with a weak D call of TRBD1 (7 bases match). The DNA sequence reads TGCGCCAGCGAGCGGGCCACAGGGGCGGGAGAGACCCAGTACTTC. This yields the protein CASERATGAGETQYF.